The next 6 T cell receptor beta chains were all read from a single sample in a study of OX40 agonist ivuxolimab in advanced cancers. Repertoires were generated with immunoSEQ multiplex PCR, while TCRdb's copy carries only in-frame clones and drops some. The sample holds around 62,000 clones, roughly nine tenths seen once. The specimen was CD4+ or CD8+ T cells sorted from blood, collected in a trial of the OX40 agonist ivuxolimab. Receptor source: an adult with an advanced solid tumor such as melanoma, head and neck, liver or kidney cancer.

The chain recombines TRBV11-2 with TRBJ2-1; D not certain. Per the germline V gene, CDR1 is SGHAT and CDR2 is FQNNGV. The CDR3 spans 11 residues. The germline V and J ends were trimmed by 4 bases and 5 bases, with 3 bases remaining between them. The CDR3 bases are TGTGCCAGCAGCTATCACAATGAGCAGTTCTTC. This gives the protein CASSYHNEQFF.

The genes are TRBV29-1 and TRBJ1-1, with TRBD1 matching 8 bases. In germline, CDR1 is SQVTM, CDR2 ANQGSEA. The CDR3 runs 14 residues. V shed 3 bases, J shed 5 bases, and the junction held 8 bases outside the gene matches. CDR3 protein: CSVEGDRSRTEAFF. The CDR3 DNA sequence: TGCAGCGTTGAGGGGGACAGGTCGAGGACTGAAGCTTTCTTT.

This chain uses TRBV5-1 with TRBJ2-4; D is unclear. CDR3 length: 14 amino acids. V was trimmed by 4 bases and J by 7 bases, leaving 15 bases between them. Germline V lookup: CDR1 SGHRS, CDR2 YFSETQ. The CDR3 here is CASSPSSVINIQYF. CDR3 DNA sequence: TGCGCCAGCAGCCCATCTAGTGTCATTAACATTCAGTACTTC.

This sequence joins TRBV10-3 and TRBJ1-1; possibly TRBD1 for D (5 bases). The ends were cut back, 7 bases at V and 2 bases at J, with 14 bases in the middle. The CDR3 consists of 14 residues. Germline V CDR1 and CDR2: ENHRY, SYGVKD. CDR3 nucleotides: TGTGCCATCAAGAACGGGGGTATCAACACTGAAGCTTTCTTT. Its translation: CAIKNGGINTEAFF.

The V gene is TRBV19, the J gene TRBJ2-4; no reliable D call. Germline assignment: CDR1 LNHDA and CDR2 SQIVND (reference sequence). The CDR3 length is 15 residues. V was cut by 6 bases and J by 0 bases, with 12 bases left in between. The DNA for the CDR3 is TGTGCCAGTAGGGACCCGACCGTAGCCAAAAACATTCAGTACTTC. The encoded protein is CASRDPTVAKNIQYF.

The chain links TRBV5-1 to TRBJ2-1, with a tentative D call TRBD1 (5 bases). V dropped 0 bases and J dropped 7 bases, with 8 bases sitting between them. Looked up from germline, CDR1 is SGHRS and CDR2 is YFSETQ. CDR3 length: 13 residues. The CDR3 loop is CASSLVGDNEQFF. CDR3 nucleotide sequence: TGCGCCAGCAGCTTGGTAGGGGATAATGAGCAGTTCTTC.